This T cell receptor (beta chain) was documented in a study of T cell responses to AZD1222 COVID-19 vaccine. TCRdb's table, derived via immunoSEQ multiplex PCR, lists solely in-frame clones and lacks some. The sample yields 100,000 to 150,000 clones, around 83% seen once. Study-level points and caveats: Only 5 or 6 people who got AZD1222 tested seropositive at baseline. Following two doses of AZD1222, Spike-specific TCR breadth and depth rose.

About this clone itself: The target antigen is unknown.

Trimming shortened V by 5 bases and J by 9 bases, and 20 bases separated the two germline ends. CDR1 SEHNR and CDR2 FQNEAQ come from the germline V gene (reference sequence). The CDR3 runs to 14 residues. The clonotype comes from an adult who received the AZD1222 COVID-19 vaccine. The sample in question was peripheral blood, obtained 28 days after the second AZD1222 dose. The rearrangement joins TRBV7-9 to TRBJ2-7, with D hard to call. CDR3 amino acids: CASSQAAIYTRQYF. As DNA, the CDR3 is TGTGCCAGCAGCCAGGCGGCTATCTATACGAGGCAGTACTTC.